The TCR beta chain under discussion was sequenced for a study of T cell responses to AZD1222 COVID-19 vaccine. Study conclusions and caveats: Vaccination with two AZD1222 doses was followed by a rise in Spike-specific TCR breadth and depth.

The germline V gene encodes CDR1 MNHEY and CDR2 SVGAGI. V was cut by 6 bases and J by 8 bases, with 14 bases left in between. The CDR3 consists of 13 residues. A single count supports this clone. Its specificity is not known. Assay used: immunoSEQ multiplex PCR; TCRdb lists only in-frame clones, some missing. Among fewer than 150,000 clones listed, under 95% were seen once. The source is an adult in good health. Sequencing was performed on peripheral blood, taken on day 0 of AZD1222 vaccination. The rearrangement links TRBV6-5 to TRBJ1-5; D possibly corresponds to TRBD1 (6 bases). The CDR3 DNA is TGTGCCAGCAGAGGAGGGGGAATGGAGCCCCAGCATTTT. It translates to CASRGGGMEPQHF.